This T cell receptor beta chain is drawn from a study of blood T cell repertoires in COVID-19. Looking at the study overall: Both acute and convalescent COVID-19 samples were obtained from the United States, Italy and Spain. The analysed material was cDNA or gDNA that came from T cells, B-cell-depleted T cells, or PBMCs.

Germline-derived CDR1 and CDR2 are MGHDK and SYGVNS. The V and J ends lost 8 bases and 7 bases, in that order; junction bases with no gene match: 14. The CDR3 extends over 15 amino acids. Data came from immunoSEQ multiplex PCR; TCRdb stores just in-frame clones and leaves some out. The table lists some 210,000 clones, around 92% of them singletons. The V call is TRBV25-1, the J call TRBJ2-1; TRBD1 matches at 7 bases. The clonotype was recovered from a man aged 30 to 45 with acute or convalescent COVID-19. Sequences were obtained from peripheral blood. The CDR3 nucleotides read TGTGCCAGCGTGACAGGGTCTACAATCCCTAATGAGCAGTTCTTC. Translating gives CASVTGSTIPNEQFF.